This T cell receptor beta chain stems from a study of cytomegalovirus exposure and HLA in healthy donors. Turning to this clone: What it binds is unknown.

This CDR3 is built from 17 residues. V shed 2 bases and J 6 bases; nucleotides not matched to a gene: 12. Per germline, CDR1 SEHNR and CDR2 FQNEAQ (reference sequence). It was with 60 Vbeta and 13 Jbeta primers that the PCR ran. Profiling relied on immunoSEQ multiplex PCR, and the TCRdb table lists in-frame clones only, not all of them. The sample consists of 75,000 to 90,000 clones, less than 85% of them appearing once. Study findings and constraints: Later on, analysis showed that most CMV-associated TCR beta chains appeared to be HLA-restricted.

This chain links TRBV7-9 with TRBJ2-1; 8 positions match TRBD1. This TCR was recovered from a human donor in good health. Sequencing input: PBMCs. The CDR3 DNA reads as TGTGCCAGCAGCTTAAGGTTAGGGCAGGGGGCGGTCAATGAGCAGTTCTTC. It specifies CASSLRLGQGAVNEQFF.